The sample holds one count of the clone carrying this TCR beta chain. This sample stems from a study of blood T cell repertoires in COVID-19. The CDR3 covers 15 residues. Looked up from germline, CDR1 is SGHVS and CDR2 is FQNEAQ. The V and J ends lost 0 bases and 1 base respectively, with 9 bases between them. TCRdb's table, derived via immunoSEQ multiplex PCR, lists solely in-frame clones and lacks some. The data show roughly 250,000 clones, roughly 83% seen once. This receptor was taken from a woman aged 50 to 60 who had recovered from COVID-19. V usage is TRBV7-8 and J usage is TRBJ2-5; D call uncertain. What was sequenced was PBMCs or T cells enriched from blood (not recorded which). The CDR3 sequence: CASSLARISQETQYF. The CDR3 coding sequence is TGTGCCAGCAGCTTAGCGCGAATCTCCCAAGAGACCCAGTACTTC.